One sample yielded the 20 T cell receptor beta chains listed below, sequenced in a study of blood T cell repertoires in COVID-19. The table came from immunoSEQ multiplex PCR; TCRdb's copy has only in-frame clones and leaves some out. The sample shows over 300,000 clones, 90% of them seen only once. Material for sequencing was peripheral blood. The receptor set was obtained from a young man with active or convalescent COVID-19.

This clone was seen once. CDR3 in DNA: TGCGCCAGCAGCCAAGTGAACTCGGGGGGCGCGGCCTTAGATGGCTACACCTTC. Residues: CASSQVNSGGAALDGYTF. The chain recombines TRBV4-1 with TRBJ1-2, with D possibly being TRBD1 (6 bases). V lost 1 base to trimming and J lost 6 bases, with 24 bases between them. CDR1 and CDR2 (germline): MGHRA, YSYEKL. This CDR3 contains 18 residues.

This chain joins TRBV27 and TRBJ1-3, with 8 bases identical to TRBD1. Germline assignment: CDR1 MNHEY and CDR2 SMNVEV (reference sequence). After removal of 6 bases from V and 4 bases from J, the junction contained 5 bases not matched to a gene. The CDR3 is made up of 14 amino acids. CDR3 in amino acids: CASRLGQGGNTIYF. The CDR3 coding sequence is TGTGCCAGCAGACTTGGACAGGGAGGAAACACCATATATTTT.

The sample holds one count of this clone. The chain has TRBV7-9 and TRBJ1-1; D unclear. Trimming pared 0 bases from V and 4 bases from J, leaving 12 bases between. Looked up from germline, CDR1 is SEHNR and CDR2 is FQNEAQ (reference sequence). CDR3 length: 15 residues. As DNA, the CDR3 is TGTGCCAGCAGCTTAGCGGTGGGCGGGAGCACTGAAGCTTTCTTT. Protein: CASSLAVGGSTEAFF.

This chain joins TRBV24-1 and TRBJ2-3, with 9 bases lining up with TRBD2. The CDR3 totals 16 residues. Germline assignment: CDR1 KGHDR and CDR2 SFDVKD. After removal of 4 bases from V and 4 bases from J, the junction contained 8 bases not matched to a gene. Here the CDR3 reads CATSDGAGGVADTQYF. The CDR3 DNA reads TGTGCCACCAGTGACGGAGCGGGGGGAGTGGCAGATACGCAGTATTTT.

This chain joins TRBV7-3 and TRBJ2-1; D is perhaps TRBD1 (5 bases). Per germline, CDR1 SGHTA and CDR2 FQGTGA. Trimming took 4 bases from V and 8 from J, leaving 18 bases between them. The CDR3 covers 15 residues. CDR3 in amino acids: CASSSTPFTGHEQFF. DNA for the CDR3: TGTGCCAGCAGCTCCACCCCCTTTACAGGCCATGAGCAGTTCTTC.

The chain carries TRBV19 and TRBJ2-2; D ambiguous. Germline V gene lookup returns CDR1 LNHDA and CDR2 SQIVND (reference sequence). With 7 bases removed from V and 3 bases from J, the gap between germline ends came to 12 bases. CDR3 length: 14 amino acids. The CDR3 reads CASTIGLYTGELFF. Here the CDR3 DNA reads TGTGCCAGTACAATCGGGTTGTACACCGGGGAGCTGTTTTTT.

The chain combines TRBV30 with TRBJ2-7; D may be TRBD1 (6 bases). Trimming removed 2 bases from V and 6 bases from J, with 17 bases in between. The CDR3 has 14 amino acids. The germline gives CDR1 GTSNPN, CDR2 SVGIG (reference sequence). As DNA, the CDR3 is TGTGCCTGGAGTTCAACCGGGACAACGGGCGAGCAGTACTTC. Amino acids: CAWSSTGTTGEQYF. The full variable domain, in which reference TRBV30 and TRBJ2-7 provide the parts outside the CDR3, is SQTIHQWPATLVQPVGSPLSLECTVEGTSNPNLYWYRQAAGRGLQLLFYSVGIGQISSEVPQNLSASRPQDRQFILSSKKLLLSDSGFYLCAWSSTGTTGEQYFGPGTRLTVT.

The V call is TRBV28, the J call TRBJ2-5; 11 positions match TRBD2. Germline V CDR1 and CDR2: MDHEN, SYDVKM. Trimming took 5 bases from V and 5 from J; bases not matched to a gene: 1. The CDR3 is made up of 13 amino acids. CDR3 protein: CASSRLAGETQYF. The CDR3 DNA reads TGTGCCAGCAGTAGACTAGCGGGGGAGACCCAGTACTTC.

V and J are TRBV7-2 and TRBJ1-6, with D unresolved. Looked up from germline, CDR1 is SGHTA and CDR2 is FQGNSA. CDR3 size: 13 residues. V lost 5 bases and J lost 7, with 9 bases in between. Written as DNA, the CDR3 is TGTGCCAGCAGCGATGGCCCCAATTCACCCCTCCACTTT. Amino acids: CASSDGPNSPLHF.

The rearrangement uses TRBV9 and TRBJ2-3; 10 positions match TRBD2. The CDR3 spans 16 residues. With 0 bases clipped from V and 8 bases from J, the junction kept 9 bases outside the gene matches. CDR1 is SGDLS and CDR2 is YYNGEE in the germline V gene. CDR3 nucleotides: TGTGCCAGCAGCGTAGGCAAGCGGGAGGGCCGCGGTACGCAGTATTTT. Translating gives CASSVGKREGRGTQYF.

The chain employs TRBV4-1 and TRBJ1-4; 7 bases align to TRBD1. V shed 4 bases, J shed 2 bases, and the junction held 4 bases outside the gene matches. This CDR3 is 15 amino acids long. Germline V lookup: CDR1 MGHRA, CDR2 YSYEKL. The chain's CDR3 is CASSPSGGTNEKLFF. DNA of the CDR3: TGCGCCAGCAGCCCATCAGGGGGGACTAATGAAAAACTGTTTTTT.

J is TRBJ1-2 and V is TRBV5-5, with D perhaps TRBD1 (5 bases). V lost 0 bases, J lost 2 bases, and 5 bases lay in between. CDR1 and CDR2 (germline): SGHKS, YYEKEE (reference sequence). The CDR3 has 13 amino acids. CDR3 sequence reads: CASSLAGNYGYTF. In nucleotides, the CDR3 is TGTGCCAGCAGCTTGGCAGGGAACTATGGCTACACCTTC.

The V call is TRBV5-6, the J call TRBJ1-2, with D possibly being TRBD1 (6 bases). V lost 2 bases, J lost 3 bases, and 11 bases lay in between. Germline loops: CDR1 SGHDT, CDR2 YYEEEE. The length of the CDR3 is 14 residues. This chain's CDR3 is CASSFRGGDYGYTF. The CDR3 nucleotides are TGTGCCAGCAGCTTCAGGGGAGGGGACTATGGCTACACCTTC.

This chain joins TRBV7-2 and TRBJ2-7; TRBD2 agrees at 9 bases. The V gene end was trimmed by 8 bases and the J gene end by 5 bases; junction bases not matched to a gene: 13. Germline CDR1 is SGHTA and CDR2 is FQGNSA. The CDR3 totals 15 residues. DNA for the CDR3: TGTGCCAGCTCAACATTTGGGTCTAGCGGGGACGAGCAGTACTTC. Translating gives CASSTFGSSGDEQYF.

This clone occurred once. The chain has TRBV27 and TRBJ1-1, with D uncertain. The ends were cut back, 4 bases at V and 12 bases at J, with 18 bases in the middle. The germline gives CDR1 MNHEY, CDR2 SMNVEV (reference sequence). This CDR3 comprises 13 residues. In DNA, the CDR3 is TGTGCCAGCAGTTCCAATCCGAGTCTGAAGCCTTTCTTT. Translating it yields CASSSNPSLKPFF.

The genes are TRBV29-1 and TRBJ1-5, with a tentative D call TRBD1 (5 bases). This CDR3 is 12 amino acids long. V was clipped by 4 bases and J by 10 bases, with 14 bases between them. Per the germline V gene, CDR1 is SQVTM and CDR2 is ANQGSEA. The CDR3 protein is CSVGLTQGPQHF. DNA for the CDR3: TGCAGCGTTGGACTGACGCAGGGACCCCAGCATTTT.

The chain recombines TRBV6-4 with TRBJ2-3, with 7 positions matching TRBD1. This CDR3 comprises 14 residues. From germline, CDR1 is MRHNA and CDR2 SNTAGT. The ends lost 6 bases at V and 1 base at J; junction bases unmatched: 4. The CDR3 DNA is TGTGCCAGCAGCCAGGGGGTGGGCACAGATACGCAGTATTTT. It translates to CASSQGVGTDTQYF.

The chain has TRBV6-5 and TRBJ2-7; D is uncertain. V was cut by 7 bases and J by 2 bases, with 12 bases left in between. CDR3 length: 13 amino acids. Germline V gene sequence: CDR1 MNHEY, CDR2 SVGAGI. This CDR3 reads CASNPGEAYEQYF. In DNA form, the CDR3 reads TGTGCCAGCAACCCCGGCGAGGCCTACGAGCAGTACTTC.

CDR3 coding DNA: TGTGCCACCAGCAGAGCCCTAACACAGGGCTACGAGCAGTACTTC. It yields the protein CATSRALTQGYEQYF. This chain connects TRBV15 to TRBJ2-7; D is possibly TRBD1 (6 bases). Between the trimmed V and J ends, which lost 1 base and 3 bases, there was a span of 13 bases. The CDR3 consists of 15 residues. Germline lookup yields CDR1 LNHNV and CDR2 YYDKDF (reference sequence).

The chain is built from TRBV5-1 and TRBJ2-7, with 9 bases identical to TRBD1. Per germline, CDR1 SGHRS and CDR2 YFSETQ. The CDR3 is 14 residues long. V dropped 2 bases and J dropped 3; count of bases not matched to a gene: 3. CDR3 bases: TGCGCCAGCAGCTTCCGGGACAGGGACTACGAGCAGTACTTC. This encodes CASSFRDRDYEQYF.